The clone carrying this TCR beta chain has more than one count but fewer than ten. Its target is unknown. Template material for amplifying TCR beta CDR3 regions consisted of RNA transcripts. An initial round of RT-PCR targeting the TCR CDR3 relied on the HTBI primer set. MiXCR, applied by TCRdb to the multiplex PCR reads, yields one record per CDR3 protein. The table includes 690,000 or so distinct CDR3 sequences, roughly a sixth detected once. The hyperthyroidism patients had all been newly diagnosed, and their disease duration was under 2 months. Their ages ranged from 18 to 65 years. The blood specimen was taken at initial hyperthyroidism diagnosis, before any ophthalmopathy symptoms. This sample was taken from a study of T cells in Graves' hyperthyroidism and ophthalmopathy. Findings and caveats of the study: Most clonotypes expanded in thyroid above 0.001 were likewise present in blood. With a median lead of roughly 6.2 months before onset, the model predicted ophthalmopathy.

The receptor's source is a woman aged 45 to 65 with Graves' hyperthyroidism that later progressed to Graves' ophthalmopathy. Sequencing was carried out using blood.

CDR3 sequence: CAISDPGSNTGELFF. The CDR3 nucleotides read TGTGCCATCAGTGATCCGGGATCGAACACCGGGGAGCTGTTTTTT. V gene TRBV10-3 combines with J gene TRBJ2-2, with D maybe TRBD2 (5 bases). V lost 3 bases and J 0 bases, leaving 8 bases between the germline ends. Germline CDR1 ENHRY, CDR2 SYGVKD. This CDR3 region has 15 residues.